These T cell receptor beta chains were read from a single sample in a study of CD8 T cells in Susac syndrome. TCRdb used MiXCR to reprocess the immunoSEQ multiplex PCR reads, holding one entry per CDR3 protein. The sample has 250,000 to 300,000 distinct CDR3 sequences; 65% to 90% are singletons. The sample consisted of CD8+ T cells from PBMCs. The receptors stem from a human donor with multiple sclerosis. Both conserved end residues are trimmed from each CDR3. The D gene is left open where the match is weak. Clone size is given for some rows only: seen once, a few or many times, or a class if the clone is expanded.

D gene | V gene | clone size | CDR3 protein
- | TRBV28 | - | ASSPLPWAEQY
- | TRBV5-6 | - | ASSLEAGPGIVTGELF
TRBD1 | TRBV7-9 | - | ASSLSTGAWDTQY
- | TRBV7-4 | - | ASSLQGTPIQNTEAF
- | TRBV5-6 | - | ASSSMGGTNTGELF
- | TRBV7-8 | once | ASPTPGRENTEAF
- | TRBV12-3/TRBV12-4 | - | ASSFWSDRLNEKLF
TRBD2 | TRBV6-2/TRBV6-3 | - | ASSPGTSGSGSYNEQF
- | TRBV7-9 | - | ASSLTAPHEKLF
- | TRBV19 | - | ASSIGHLSNQPQH
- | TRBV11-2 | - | ASSLLDTKAF
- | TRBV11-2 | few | ASSPSLRGAVAKNIQY
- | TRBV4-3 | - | ASSQDWGVYGANVLT
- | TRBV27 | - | ASSERIRYEQY
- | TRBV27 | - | ASSWGGLNEAF
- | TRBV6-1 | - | ASSDTGKPSEPQH
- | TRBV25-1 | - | ASSVGALGRSSYEQY
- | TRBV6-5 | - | ASSYSFVAYQPDTQY
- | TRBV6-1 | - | ASSEDTADTQY
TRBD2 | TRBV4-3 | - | ASSQAILRLAGSYEQY
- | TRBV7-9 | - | ASSLAIRNTEAF
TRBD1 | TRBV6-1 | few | ASRGTGTDTQY
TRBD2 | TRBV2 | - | ASSFTSGSFNEQF